These T cell receptor beta chains were read from a single sample in a study of regulatory T cells in long-lasting Graves disease. One entry per CDR3 protein, called by TCRdb with MiXCR from the multiplex PCR reads. This table has 300,000 to 350,000 distinct CDR3 sequences, about 20% appearing once. The source material was peripheral blood mononuclear cells (PBMCs), sampled when the disease was refractory, from a patient treated with antithyroid drugs. The receptors here all came from a female donor with Graves disease. Both conserved end residues are part of each CDR3. A D gene is named only where the DNA matches it firmly. Not every row has a clone size; where given, it reads once, few, many or a size class.

j_call | v_call | d_call | clone_size | cdr3_nt | cdr3_aa
TRBJ2-2 | TRBV7-2 | TRBD1 | few | TGTGCCAGCAGCTTAGCAAGGGACAGGGGGTCCGGGGAGCTGTTTTTT | CASSLARDRGSGELFF
TRBJ2-5 | TRBV20-1 | NA | NA | TGCAGTGCTAGAGAACCGATCGCAGGGACGGGGACCCAGTACTTC | CSAREPIAGTGTQYF
TRBJ1-1 | TRBV7-2 | NA | many | TGTGCCAGCAGCTACAGGGAAACCCGGACCATGAACACTGAAGCTTTCTTT | CASSYRETRTMNTEAFF
TRBJ1-6 | TRBV3-1 | NA | NA | TGTGCCAGCAGCCAAGATCAGGGTAATTCACCCCTCCACTTT | CASSQDQGNSPLHF
TRBJ1-5 | TRBV15 | NA | many | TGTGCCACCAGCAGCGGACAGAATCAGCCCCAGCATTTT | CATSSGQNQPQHF
TRBJ1-5 | TRBV12-3/TRBV12-4 | NA | NA | TGTGCCAGCGCCCTTCTTTCCGGGCAGCCCCAGCATTTT | CASALLSGQPQHF
TRBJ2-5 | TRBV12-3/TRBV12-4 | TRBD2 | many | TGTGCCAGCAGCCAGACTAGCGGGAGTGAGGAGACCCAGTACTTC | CASSQTSGSEETQYF
TRBJ2-7 | TRBV28 | TRBD2 | many | TGTGCCAGCAGTTTTGCGGGAGGGGAAGGAGAGCAGTACTTC | CASSFAGGEGEQYF
TRBJ2-5 | TRBV12-3/TRBV12-4 | NA | many | TGTGCCAGCAGTTTAGGGGGTAGCGCGGAGACCCAGTACTTC | CASSLGGSAETQYF
TRBJ2-7 | TRBV29-1 | NA | few | TGCAGCGTTAAACCGGGAAGAACCTACGAGCAGTACTTC | CSVKPGRTYEQYF
TRBJ2-5 | TRBV27 | TRBD1 | NA | TGTGCCAGCAGTATGAACAGGGGGCCTCCGGAAGAGACCCAGTACTTC | CASSMNRGPPEETQYF
TRBJ1-1 | TRBV5-1 | NA | once | TGCGCCAGCAGCTTTACACGACTGAACACTGGAGCTTTCTTT | CASSFTRLNTGAFF
TRBJ2-7 | TRBV7-2 | TRBD2 | many | TGTGCCAGCACCCGAATCGGACTAGCGGGATGGCCCTACGAGCAGTACTTC | CASTRIGLAGWPYEQYF
TRBJ2-7 | TRBV3-1 | NA | NA | TGTGCCAGCAGCCGACGAATACCGACCGAGCAGTACTTC | CASSRRIPTEQYF
TRBJ2-3 | TRBV7-2 | NA | once | TGTGCCAGCAGCTTAGAGGGGGACGGGCAGGGAGATACGCAGTATTTT | CASSLEGDGQGDTQYF
TRBJ1-5 | TRBV6-1 | NA | NA | TGTGCCAGCAGTGCCGCGGGGGGCAATCAGCCCCAGCATTTT | CASSAAGGNQPQHF
TRBJ1-1 | TRBV7-9 | NA | NA | TGTGCCAGCAGCTCCCAGACGGGGGGTGGAGAAGCTTTCTTT | CASSSQTGGGEAFF
TRBJ2-7 | TRBV6-2/TRBV6-3 | TRBD1 | NA | TGTGCCAGCAGTTACTCGGACAGGGGTTACGAGCAGTACTTC | CASSYSDRGYEQYF
TRBJ1-2 | TRBV10-2 | NA | NA | TGCGCCAGCAGTGAGTCGATACAGGCCTATGGCTACACCTTC | CASSESIQAYGYTF
TRBJ1-5 | TRBV28 | NA | many | TGTGCCAGCAGTCCCTGGTTAGGCAGTAGCAATCAGCCCCAGCATTTT | CASSPWLGSSNQPQHF
TRBJ1-5 | TRBV7-2 | NA | many | TGTGCCAGCAGCCCAGGGCCTCAGCCCCAGCATTTT | CASSPGPQPQHF
TRBJ2-3 | TRBV7-2 | NA | once | TGTGCCAGCAGCTCCGGAATCCTTAAAACAGATACGCAGTATTTT | CASSSGILKTDTQYF
TRBJ2-7 | TRBV7-2 | NA | NA | TGTGCCAGCAGCTGCGGGACTGGTGCCTACGAGCAGTACTTC | CASSCGTGAYEQYF
TRBJ2-2 | TRBV7-3 | NA | NA | TGTGCCAGCAGCTTATCGGCGGATAGCGGCACCGGGGAGCTGTTTTTT | CASSLSADSGTGELFF
TRBJ1-1 | TRBV7-2 | NA | many | TGTGCCAGCAGCTTAGCCGGAAATGGGGCTTTCTTT | CASSLAGNGAFF
TRBJ2-5 | TRBV20-1 | NA | many | TGCAGTGCTAGAGTTACTAGATACCAAGAGACCCAGTACTTC | CSARVTRYQETQYF
TRBJ1-5 | TRBV3-1 | NA | many | TGTGCCAGCAGCCCCACCGGGCCCTACAATCAGCCCCAGCATTTT | CASSPTGPYNQPQHF
TRBJ2-2 | TRBV19 | NA | few | TGTGCCAGTAGTATATGGGACAAGAACACCGGGGAGCTGTTTTTT | CASSIWDKNTGELFF
TRBJ1-1 | TRBV18 | TRBD1 | many | TGTGCCAGCTCACCCTATCCAGGGGGCGAAACTGAAGCTTTCTTT | CASSPYPGGETEAFF
TRBJ1-1 | TRBV4-2 | NA | few | TGTGCCAGCAGCCAAGAGTCGGCCCTGAGGGGTGAAGCTTTCTTT | CASSQESALRGEAFF
TRBJ2-7 | TRBV7-9 | NA | few | TGTGCCAGCAGCTTAGACTGGGCCTACGAGCAGTACTTC | CASSLDWAYEQYF
TRBJ1-4 | TRBV7-9 | NA | few | TGTGCCAGCAGCTTAGAGCTGGGGGCAGTGGAACAGCGCCTTGCAACTAATGAAAAACTGTTTTTT | CASSLELGAVEQRLATNEKLFF
TRBJ2-7 | TRBV6-1 | TRBD1 | many | TGTGCCAGCAGAAGGGACAGCTACGAGCAGTACTTC | CASRRDSYEQYF
TRBJ1-1 | TRBV3-1 | NA | NA | TGTGCCAGCAGCCCCATCGAGAGGAGGGGAAACACTGAAGCTTTCTTT | CASSPIERRGNTEAFF
TRBJ2-3 | TRBV5-1 | NA | NA | TGTGCCAGCAGCTTAATGTTTCAGGGGTGGGCCCCCACAGATACGCAGTATTTT | CASSLMFQGWAPTDTQYF
TRBJ2-7 | TRBV4-1 | TRBD1 | few | TGCGCCAGCAGCCAAGTACAGGGGGGCTACGAGCAGTACTTC | CASSQVQGGYEQYF
TRBJ1-5 | TRBV7-3 | NA | NA | TGTGCCAGCAGCGCGAAGTGGGAAAATCAGCCCCAGCATTTT | CASSAKWENQPQHF
TRBJ1-2 | TRBV7-2 | NA | many | TGTGCCAGCAGTGTGGTTCAGGGTGGGGATGGCTACACCTTC | CASSVVQGGDGYTF
TRBJ1-1 | TRBV3-1 | NA | few | TGTGCCAGCAGCTCCCCAAAGGTGAACACTGAAGCTTTCTTT | CASSSPKVNTEAFF
TRBJ2-1 | TRBV27 | TRBD1 | NA | TGTGCCAGCACCGGGACAGAAGGGTTCCACAATGAGCAGTTCTTC | CASTGTEGFHNEQFF
TRBJ1-1 | TRBV4-1 | TRBD1 | many | TGCGCCAGCAGCCAAGACCCAGGGGGCGGGGGAACTGAAGCTTTCTTT | CASSQDPGGGGTEAFF
TRBJ2-2 | TRBV5-1 | TRBD2 | NA | TGCGCCAGCAGCTTCATGCGGGGGGGAAACGCCGGGGAGCTGTTTTTT | CASSFMRGGNAGELFF
TRBJ2-7 | TRBV5-1 | NA | few | TGCGCCAGCACTAAACAGGGTACGGAGTACGAGCAGTACTTC | CASTKQGTEYEQYF
TRBJ1-1 | TRBV6-2/TRBV6-3 | NA | NA | TGTGCCAGCAGTTACTCTGCGACATTTGAAGCTTTCTTT | CASSYSATFEAFF
TRBJ2-5 | TRBV11-2 | NA | many | TGTGCCAGCAGCTTAGGCGACAGCTTGCGAGAGACCCAGTACTTC | CASSLGDSLRETQYF
TRBJ1-1 | TRBV12-3/TRBV12-4 | NA | many | TGTGCCAGCAGTTTACCAGGGGACACTGAAGCTTTCTTT | CASSLPGDTEAFF
TRBJ2-5 | TRBV6-1 | TRBD2 | many | TGTGCCAGCAGGTATAGCGGGGGATACCAAGAGACCCAGTACTTC | CASRYSGGYQETQYF
TRBJ2-5 | TRBV3-1 | NA | few | TGTGCCAGCAGCCAAGTACTCCAAGAGACCCAGTACTTC | CASSQVLQETQYF
TRBJ1-5 | TRBV6-1 | NA | many | TGTGCCAGCATCGCACAGGGTGCGGGGCATCAGCCCCAGCATTTT | CASIAQGAGHQPQHF
TRBJ1-3 | TRBV20-1 | NA | NA | TGCAGTGCTAGAGACCCATGGTACACCATATATTTT | CSARDPWYTIYF
TRBJ1-1 | TRBV2 | NA | NA | TGTGCCAGCAGTTTACAGGCGTTGAACGCTGAAGCTTTCTTT | CASSLQALNAEAFF
TRBJ2-5 | TRBV6-1 | TRBD2 | many | TGTGCCAGCAGTCGCCCTACTAGCGAGGAGACCCAGTACTTC | CASSRPTSEETQYF
TRBJ2-7 | TRBV30 | NA | NA | TGTGCCTGGAGTGTCGGAGCCGCGGGGTACGAGCAGTACTTC | CAWSVGAAGYEQYF
TRBJ1-5 | TRBV6-2/TRBV6-3 | NA | few | TGTGCCAGCAGTTACTCAGTTCGTTCGCCCCAGCATTTT | CASSYSVRSPQHF
TRBJ2-2 | TRBV6-1 | NA | many | TGTGCCAGCAGTGATGGGGAGACGGGCGGCCCGCGGGAGCTGTTTTTT | CASSDGETGGPRELFF
TRBJ2-5 | TRBV6-1 | TRBD2 | many | TGTGCCAGCAGACCACCGACTAGCGGGATTGAGACCCAGTACTTC | CASRPPTSGIETQYF
TRBJ2-7 | TRBV20-1 | NA | few | TGCAGTGCTAGAAGCCCCCAGGAAAGGGGGGTCGAGCAGTACTTC | CSARSPQERGVEQYF
TRBJ2-1 | TRBV11-2 | NA | NA | TGTGCCAGCAGCTTAGAAGGGAATGGGTACAATGAGCAGTTCTTC | CASSLEGNGYNEQFF
TRBJ1-1 | TRBV6-2/TRBV6-3 | NA | NA | TGTGCCAGCAGTTCCGGCGGGGTTACGGTTTTCTTT | CASSSGGVTVFF
TRBJ2-3 | TRBV24-1 | NA | NA | TGTGCCACCAGCCAGACAGACACAGATACGCAGTATTTT | CATSQTDTDTQYF